Included here is one TCR beta chain sequence, with context. Its antigen remains unidentified. No quality values exist for individual bases; no much larger clone is one base distant. In the paper's terms, the time point label means: about 28 days (+/-7) after the second vaccine dose. Because spike-specific TCR depth and breadth did not differ between the two schedules, AZD1222 recipients who got a second dose at roughly 4 weeks were pooled with those who got a second dose at roughly 12 weeks. Vaccinee samples came from UK trials COV001 and COV002, including a single-blind randomized controlled phase 2/3 trial of AZD1222 (ChAdOx1 nCoV-19) in healthy adults. For TCRbeta chain sequencing, PBMC samples were collected from trial participants at day 0 and at day 28 after the second dose. The CDR3 regions of human TCRbeta chains were analyzed by immunosequencing. Processing in the source paper ran as follows. Repertoire TCRs were checked for matches against a reference library of SARS-CoV-2-specific TCRs that had been generated using the MIRA antigen-specificity platform. Breadth was defined as the fraction of unique TCRs that were SARS-CoV-2-associated. Depth was defined as the fraction of total T cells that were SARS-CoV-2-associated. Using the MIRA data, each spike-specific TCR was mapped to the spike region that the TCR reacts to and placed in a CD4 or CD8 class. Log10-transformed breadth and depth values were compared by one-way ANOVA with Sidak's multiple comparisons tests. This is the immuneACCESS table as TCRdb keeps it, with only in-frame sequences that have V and J called. A part of the clones is gone; compared with another copy, unresolved V genes explain less than half, and the rest is unexplained. That table gives V, J and clone size, and the DNA gave D and trimming. The sample profile shows roughly 120,000 clones; over 75% of them were found once. The ten largest clones take up around 4.6% of the sample.

This sample was taken from a study of T cell responses to AZD1222 COVID-19 vaccine (TCRdb year 2021). Notes on the research overall: TCR sequencing covered fewer than 250 trial participants: 200 to 210 given two doses of AZD1222 and approximately 26 given two doses of MenACWY control vaccine. Trial participants were enrolled by age into subgroups of 18-55, 56-69 and 70-plus years, and about 150, 27 and 61 TCR-sequenced participants, respectively, were included in these subgroups. Overall results and qualifications from the work: Conclusions about previously exposed vaccinees were limited because only six AZD1222 recipients were SARS-CoV-2 seropositive at baseline. A significant rise in spike-specific TCR breadth and depth was observed after two AZD1222 doses relative to day 0 and relative to MenACWY recipients. No day 14 peak-response samples were available, so repertoires were characterized only after the peak T cell response. The whole spike protein was spanned by vaccine-associated CD4 TCRs, and dominant responses were seen in regions 160-218 and 743-854. Reportedly, almost half of the unique spike-specific TCRs recognized epitopes lying outside the regions that are mutated in the B.1.351 and B.1.1.7 variants. In the small 56-69-year group, the increase in depth fell short of significance, most likely because of low power. Participants were mostly white British and included more females than males, and it was suggested by the authors that clonal diversity may have been underestimated.

Sequences SEHNR (CDR1) and FQNEAQ (CDR2) are obtained from the germline V gene (reference sequence). The trim is 5 bases for V and 3 bases for J, with a gap of 14 bases between the germline ends. Including the terminal cysteine and phenylalanine, the CDR3 comprises 15 residues. Only the CDR3 DNA is retained, 45 bases long and in frame from the first base. The sequencing used peripheral blood, collected 28 days after the second AZD1222 dose. The V and J segments used are TRBV7-9 and TRBJ2-1, with no confident D gene call. This clonotype was obtained from an adult who received the AZD1222 COVID-19 vaccine. The base sequence is TGTGCCAGCAGCCCCCGCGACCTTATCTACAATGAGCAGTTCTTC. Protein translation: CASSPRDLIYNEQFF.